The clone carrying this T cell receptor beta chain was recorded only once. These data come from a study of T cell changes during pregnancy in multiple sclerosis. Germline trimming cut 5 bases from V and 2 bases from J; bases unmatched to any gene: 3. Germline CDR1 and CDR2: MDHEN and SYDVKM. The CDR3 has 15 amino acids. Produced via immunoSEQ multiplex PCR; TCRdb's table is partial and in-frame only. Of over 50,000 clones in the sample, around 87% were seen once. J is TRBJ1-5 and V is TRBV28; 10 positions agree with TRBD1. The clonotype was recovered from a human donor whose cells served as feeder cells for cultures in a pregnancy study. The sample comprised peripheral blood from another person, used as feeder cells. CDR3 nucleotide sequence: TGTGCCAGCAGTAGGGGACAGGGGCGCAATCAGCCCCAGCATTTT. Its translation is CASSRGQGRNQPQHF. Combining the CDR3 with reference TRBV28 and TRBJ1-5 gives the whole variable domain DVKVTQSSRYLVKRTGEKVFLECVQDMDHENMFWYRQDPGLGLRLIYFSYDVKMKEKGDIPEGYSVSREKKERFSLILESASTNQTSMYLCASSRGQGRNQPQHFGDGTRLSIL.